Following are 26 T cell receptor beta chains from one sample sequenced in a study of T cell changes during pregnancy in multiple sclerosis. TCRdb's copy holds only in-frame clones and misses some; the assay was immunoSEQ multiplex PCR. The sample lists approximately 130,000 clones; approximately 96% were seen once. The sample consisted of peripheral blood, taken after pregnancy. Receptors were obtained from a female donor with multiple sclerosis, enrolled in a pregnancy study.

This chain uses TRBV5-1 with TRBJ1-1, with 7 bases fitting TRBD1. This CDR3 comprises 15 residues. The trim removed 4 bases at V and 0 bases at J, leaving 6 bases unmatched. Germline V gene lookup returns CDR1 SGHRS and CDR2 YFSETQ. The CDR3 nucleotides read TGCGCCAGCAGCCTGGAGACAGGGCTGAACACTGAAGCTTTCTTT. This codes for CASSLETGLNTEAFF. The entire variable domain, with the rest obtained from reference TRBV5-1 and TRBJ1-1, is as follows: KAGVTQTPRYLIKTRGQQVTLSCSPISGHRSVSWYQQTPGQGLQFLFEYFSETQRNKGNFPGRFSGRQFSNSRSEMNVSTLELGDSALYLCASSLETGLNTEAFFGQGTRLTVV.

The rearrangement uses TRBV5-1 and TRBJ2-7; 8 nucleotides line up with TRBD1. CDR1 and CDR2 (germline): SGHRS, YFSETQ. Trimming took 6 bases from V and 3 from J; bases not matched to a gene: 11. The CDR3 covers 15 residues. In nucleotides, the CDR3 is TGCGCCAGCACCAACAGGGGGACCTCTTACTACGAGCAGTACTTC. Translation gives CASTNRGTSYYEQYF.

The chain recombines TRBV28 with TRBJ1-2, with D possibly being TRBD1 (5 bases). Trimming removed 1 base at V and 0 bases at J, with 18 bases between. The CDR3 sequence is 18 residues long. Germline-derived CDR1 and CDR2 are MDHEN and SYDVKM. The CDR3 sequence is CASSLLRGTLTSNYGYTF. The DNA of the CDR3 is TGTGCCAGCAGTTTATTACGGGGGACCCTAACCTCTAACTATGGCTACACCTTC.

This clone was observed a single time. The chain joins TRBV6-5 to TRBJ2-1, with D unclear. The CDR3 runs to 12 residues. Germline V gene sequence: CDR1 MNHEY, CDR2 SVGAGI. The V end was cut by 5 bases, the J end by 8 bases, with 10 bases between. In nucleotides, the CDR3 is TGTGCCAGCAGTACCAAGTCGGATGAGCAGTTCTTC. It is translated as CASSTKSDEQFF.

The V call is TRBV7-2, the J call TRBJ1-3, with D uncertain. Trimming left V 6 bases short and J 0 bases short, with 12 bases between. Germline CDR1 reads SGHTA; CDR2 reads FQGNSA. The length of the CDR3 is 15 residues. The CDR3 nucleotides are TGTGCCAGCAGTCCGCGCCGAGGCTCTGGAAACACCATATATTTT. This gives the protein CASSPRRGSGNTIYF.

The V call is TRBV7-9, the J call TRBJ1-1, with D possibly being TRBD1 (5 bases). CDR3 size: 14 residues. V was clipped by 5 bases and J by 0 bases, with 10 bases between them. Germline V gene sequence: CDR1 SEHNR, CDR2 FQNEAQ (reference sequence). CDR3: CASSRTGLNTEAFF. The CDR3 nucleotides read TGTGCCAGCAGCCGAACAGGTTTGAACACTGAAGCTTTCTTT.

The chain employs TRBV6-5 and TRBJ2-7; D may be TRBD1 (6 bases). The CDR3 covers 14 residues. Germline V CDR1 and CDR2: MNHEY, SVGAGI. Between the trimmed V and J ends, which lost 4 bases and 0 bases, there was a span of 10 bases. CDR3 sequence reads: CASSSRDTSYEQYF. The CDR3 DNA reads as TGTGCCAGCAGTTCAAGGGACACCTCCTACGAGCAGTACTTC.

The chain uses TRBV9 and TRBJ2-7; 9 bases match TRBD1. This CDR3 spans 14 amino acids. The V segment lost 0 bases and the J segment 6 bases; nucleotides outside the gene matches: 4. CDR1 is SGDLS and CDR2 is YYNGEE in the germline V gene. The CDR3: CASSVDATGGEQYF. The CDR3 DNA sequence: TGTGCCAGCAGCGTAGATGCGACAGGGGGCGAGCAGTACTTC.

The chain uses TRBV5-1 and TRBJ2-1; D not resolved. Trimming took off 2 bases at V and 6 bases at J, with 12 bases between the two ends. CDR3 size: 14 residues. CDR1 is SGHRS, CDR2 YFSETQ, per germline. CDR3 loop: CASSLTPAGNEQFF. DNA of the CDR3: TGCGCCAGCAGCTTAACTCCCGCCGGCAATGAGCAGTTCTTC.

Concerning this clone: A junction boundary mismatches the germline segment, possibly from a read error. The chain links TRBV7-7 to TRBJ2-7; tentatively, D is TRBD2 (5 bases). This CDR3 is 13 amino acids long. Germline assignment: CDR1 SSHAT and CDR2 FNYEAQ (reference sequence). This chain's CDR3 is CASSLEGSDEQYF. CDR3 coding DNA: TGTGCTAGCAGCTTAGAAGGGAGCGACGAGCAGTACTTC.

The chain carries TRBV28 and TRBJ1-5; D might be TRBD1 (6 bases). Germline V gene sequence: CDR1 MDHEN, CDR2 SYDVKM. V was trimmed by 3 bases and J by 4 bases, leaving 13 bases between them. The CDR3 extends over 15 amino acids. For the CDR3, the DNA is TGTGCCAGCAGTTTTGGCAGGGGAATTAATCAGCCCCAGCATTTT. It encodes CASSFGRGINQPQHF.

J is TRBJ2-5 and V is TRBV9; 12 bases are shared with TRBD1. The CDR3 consists of 16 residues. Trimming took 4 bases from V and 7 from J; bases not matched to a gene: 11. Germline CDR1 SGDLS, CDR2 YYNGEE. The CDR3 DNA is TGTGCCAGCAGCATAGGCGGGACAGGGGGCGCGAGGACCCAGTACTTC. This gives the protein CASSIGGTGGARTQYF.

Concerning this clone itself: At one of its ends the junction is not consistent with the germline gene, which may arise from a read error. The gene calls are TRBV7-7 and TRBJ1-1; D may be TRBD1 (6 bases). In germline, CDR1 is SSHAT, CDR2 FNYEAQ (reference sequence). This CDR3 spans 16 amino acids. This chain's CDR3 is CASSLAPGVENTEAFF. As DNA, the CDR3 is TGTGCTAGCAGCTTAGCGCCAGGGGTGGAGAACACTGAAGCTTTCTTT.

The V call is TRBV27, the J call TRBJ2-7; 9 bases are a match to TRBD1. Trimming removed 1 base from V and 5 bases from J; junction bases left unmatched: 6. The CDR3 loop spans 15 amino acids. CDR1 and CDR2 from the germline V gene are MNHEY and SMNVEV (reference sequence). CDR3 DNA sequence: TGTGCCAGCAGTTTATTGGGACAGGGCGTTAACGAGCAGTACTTC. This codes for CASSLLGQGVNEQYF.

The chain uses TRBV9 and TRBJ2-5, with 12 bases fitting TRBD2. Germline V lookup: CDR1 SGDLS, CDR2 YYNGEE. The CDR3 is 17 amino acids. V was pared by 0 bases and J by 5 bases, with 8 bases of the junction left unmatched. In DNA form, the CDR3 reads TGTGCCAGCAGCGTAGATCTAGCGGGAGGGGTAGGGGAGACCCAGTACTTC. This sequence encodes CASSVDLAGGVGETQYF.

This clone was recorded once. The J gene is TRBJ2-3, the V gene TRBV5-8, with a weak D call TRBD2 (6 bases). Germline V gene data show CDR1 as SGHTS and CDR2 as YDEGEE. Trimming took 1 base from V and 3 from J, leaving 6 bases between them. This CDR3 contains 13 residues. This CDR3 reads CASSLRGTDTQYF. CDR3 coding DNA: TGTGCCAGCAGCTTGCGGGGGACAGATACGCAGTATTTT.

This rearrangement joins TRBV10-3 to TRBJ1-2, with a tentative D call TRBD1 (6 bases). V was clipped by 4 bases and J by 5 bases, with 20 bases between them. Germline CDR1 and CDR2: ENHRY and SYGVKD. The CDR3 totals 16 residues. The CDR3 is CAISGTATTSEYGYTF. CDR3 coding DNA: TGTGCCATCAGTGGGACAGCGACCACCTCTGAGTATGGCTACACCTTC.

The V call is TRBV30, the J call TRBJ1-1; no clear D gene. The germline V gene has CDR1 GTSNPN and CDR2 SVGIG (reference sequence). Trimming left V 4 bases short and J 0 bases short, with 6 bases between. This CDR3 is 12 amino acids long. The CDR3 sequence: CAWTGMNTEAFF. The CDR3 coding sequence is TGTGCCTGGACAGGCATGAACACTGAAGCTTTCTTT.

The chain joins TRBV6-1 to TRBJ2-5; 7 bases line up with TRBD1. The ends lost 4 bases at V and 1 base at J; junction bases unmatched: 6. The CDR3 consists of 15 residues. Germline CDR1 and CDR2: MNHNS and SASEGT. The CDR3 protein is CASSGPDRIQETQYF. CDR3 nucleotides: TGTGCCAGCAGTGGACCGGACAGGATCCAAGAGACCCAGTACTTC.

The V and J genes are TRBV9 and TRBJ2-3, with 7 bases aligning to TRBD2. The V gene end was trimmed by 4 bases and the J gene end by 7 bases; junction bases not matched to a gene: 12. The CDR3 is 15 residues long. Germline-derived CDR1 and CDR2 are SGDLS and YYNGEE. This chain's CDR3 is CASSSAGGLANTQYF. The CDR3 nucleotides read TGTGCCAGCAGCTCCGCCGGGGGGTTGGCGAATACGCAGTATTTT. The variable domain in full, with the rest retrieved from reference TRBV9 and TRBJ2-3, is DSGVTQTPKHLITATGQRVTLRCSPRSGDLSVYWYQQSLDQGLQFLIQYYNGEERAKGNILERFSAQQFPDLHSELNLSSLELGDSALYFCASSSAGGLANTQYFGPGTRLTVL.

V is TRBV29-1 and J is TRBJ2-1; TRBD2 agrees at 9 bases. The CDR3 is made up of 15 amino acids. The germline CDR1 and CDR2 sequences are SQVTM and ANQGSEA. V shed 7 bases, J shed 4 bases, and the junction held 11 bases outside the gene matches. CDR3 DNA sequence: TGCAGCGCCCTGAGGCTAGCGGGACTGTACAATGAGCAGTTCTTC. Encoded protein: CSALRLAGLYNEQFF.

V gene TRBV28 combines with J gene TRBJ1-1, with 8 bases that match TRBD1. CDR1 is MDHEN, CDR2 SYDVKM, per germline. The CDR3 length is 14 residues. J lost 6 bases, V lost 4 bases, and 7 bases had no gene match. This CDR3 reads CASSSGDRWSEAFF. The DNA for the CDR3 is TGTGCCAGCAGTTCCGGGGACAGGTGGTCTGAAGCTTTCTTT.

The chain is built from TRBV25-1 and TRBJ2-7; no clear D gene. The CDR3 is 13 residues long. Trimming took off 4 bases at V and 2 bases at J, with 9 bases between the two ends. Germline V gene data show CDR1 as MGHDK and CDR2 as SYGVNS. CDR3 in amino acids: CASSGRLAYEQYF. The CDR3 DNA sequence: TGTGCCAGCAGTGGACGCCTAGCCTACGAGCAGTACTTC.

V gene TRBV4-2 combines with J gene TRBJ2-2; the D gene is possibly TRBD1 (5 bases). V gave up 1 base and J gave up 1 base, with 10 bases separating them. This CDR3 contains 16 residues. Germline CDR1 LGHNA, CDR2 YNFKEQ. The CDR3 here is CASSQGWQGNTGELFF. CDR3 nucleotide sequence: TGTGCCAGCAGCCAAGGGTGGCAGGGGAACACCGGGGAGCTGTTTTTT.

This sequence joins TRBV29-1 and TRBJ2-7; D unresolved. Germline lookup yields CDR1 SQVTM and CDR2 ANQGSEA. Trimming left V 4 bases short and J 5 bases short, with 12 bases between. The CDR3 contains 12 residues. The CDR3 is CSVVSSQDEQYF. The CDR3 DNA reads as TGCAGCGTTGTCTCCAGCCAGGACGAGCAGTACTTC.

In this sample, this clone turned up once. V usage is TRBV6-6 and J usage is TRBJ1-5; 8 bases agree with TRBD1. CDR1 is MNHNY and CDR2 is SVGAGI in the germline V gene (reference sequence). The CDR3 length is 16 residues. Trimming took 5 bases from V and 3 from J; bases not matched to a gene: 9. DNA of the CDR3: TGTGCCAGCAGTCCCTTCCTCAGGGGGCCCAATCAGCCCCAGCATTTT. Translated, it gives CASSPFLRGPNQPQHF.